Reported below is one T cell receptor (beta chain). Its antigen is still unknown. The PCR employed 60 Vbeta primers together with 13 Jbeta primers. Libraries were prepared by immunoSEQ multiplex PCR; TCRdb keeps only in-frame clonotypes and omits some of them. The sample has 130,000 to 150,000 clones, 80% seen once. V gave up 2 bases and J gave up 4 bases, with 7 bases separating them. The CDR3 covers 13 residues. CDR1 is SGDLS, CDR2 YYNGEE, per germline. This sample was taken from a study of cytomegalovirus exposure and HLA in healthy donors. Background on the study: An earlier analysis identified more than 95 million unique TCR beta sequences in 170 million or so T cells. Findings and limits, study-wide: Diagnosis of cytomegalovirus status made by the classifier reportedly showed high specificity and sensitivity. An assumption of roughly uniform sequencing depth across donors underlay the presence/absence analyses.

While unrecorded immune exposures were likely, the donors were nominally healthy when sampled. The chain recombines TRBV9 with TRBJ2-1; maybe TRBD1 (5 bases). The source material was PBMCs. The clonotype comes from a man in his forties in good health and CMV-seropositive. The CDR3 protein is CASSVQGYNEQFF. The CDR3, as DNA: TGTGCCAGCAGCGTCCAGGGATACAATGAGCAGTTCTTC.